This T cell receptor (beta chain) is drawn from a study of blood T cell repertoires in COVID-19 (TCRdb year 2020). Regarding the complete study: The collaborator samples originated in the United States, Italy and Spain and spanned the acute and convalescent phases of COVID-19. Sample metadata almost always included a de-identified subject ID, COVID-19 status, age in years and sex. The repertoires were released in a freely available public database intended as a resource for research on the immune response to SARS-CoV-2. Where HLA class I and class II types were available, the types were taken from metadata supplied by the sample provider, not from assay-based typing. Deeply sampled blood TCRbeta repertoires from subjects exposed to, actively infected with, or recovered from COVID-19 were included in the dataset. The material from the prospective study consisted of cDNA or gDNA derived from T cells, B-cell-depleted T cells, or PBMCs. The samples were drawn from two sources: the first 160 participants of the ongoing ImmuneRACE study, and approximately 1,300 subjects contributed by 6 global collaborators. Results and caveats for the whole study, not just this receptor: The amount of clinical and demographic metadata varied by source and participant and was provided uncurated.

Notes on this clone: No cognate antigen has been identified for it. Base qualities are not at hand, and no much larger clone is one base apart.

Including cysteine and phenylalanine, the CDR3 has 14 amino acids. The sequence is cut down to CDR3 DNA, 42 bases in frame from base 1. Sequences SGDLS (CDR1) and YYNGEE (CDR2) are obtained from the germline V gene. Relative to germline, V is missing 1 base and J is missing 7 bases, with 1 base of the junction outside any gene match. Each collaborating institution followed its own protocols to collect whole blood in K2EDTA tubes. Collaborator samples were shipped for TCRbeta analysis as frozen whole blood, isolated PBMCs, or DNA extracted from either sample type. TCRbeta CDR3 regions were amplified from genomic DNA using the immunoSEQ Assay, a bias-controlled multiplex PCR. In the original analysis: Within the assay, amplification of reference gene primers was used to estimate how many nucleated cells each sample contained. Sequence reads were collapsed and filtered to measure the absolute abundance of every unique TCRbeta CDR3 rearrangement. For each sample, productive Simpson clonality was calculated as the square root of Simpson's diversity index across productive rearrangements. As stored in TCRdb, this immuneACCESS dataset retains in-frame rearrangements with V and J assigned. A fraction of the clones does not appear; measured against another copy, unresolved V genes explain less than half of the discrepancy, and the remainder lacks a known reason. That table gives V, J and clone size, and the DNA gave D and trimming. In this sample the table shows around 120,000 clones, about four fifths of which occur a single time. 3% to 4.5% of the sample belongs to the ten largest clones.

This sequence uses TRBV9 and TRBJ2-2; 10 bases in the junction line up with TRBD2. Material for sequencing was peripheral blood. The clonotype was recovered from a woman older than 75 with acute or convalescent COVID-19. The CDR3 protein is CASSVRTSGGELFF. The DNA sequence follows: TGTGCCAGCAGCGTACGGACTAGCGGCGGGGAGCTGTTTTTT.